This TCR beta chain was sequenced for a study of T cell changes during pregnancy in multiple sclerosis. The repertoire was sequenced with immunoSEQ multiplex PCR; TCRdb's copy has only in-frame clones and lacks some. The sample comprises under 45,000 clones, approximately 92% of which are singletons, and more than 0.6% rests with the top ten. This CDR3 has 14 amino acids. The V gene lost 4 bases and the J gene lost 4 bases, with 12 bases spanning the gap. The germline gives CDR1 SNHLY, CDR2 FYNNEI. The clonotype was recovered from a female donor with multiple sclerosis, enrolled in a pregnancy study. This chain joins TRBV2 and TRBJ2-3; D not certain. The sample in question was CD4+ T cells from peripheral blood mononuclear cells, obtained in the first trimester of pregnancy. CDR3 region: CASSGLVSADTQYF. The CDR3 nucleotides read TGTGCCAGCAGTGGGCTAGTTTCCGCAGATACGCAGTATTTT.